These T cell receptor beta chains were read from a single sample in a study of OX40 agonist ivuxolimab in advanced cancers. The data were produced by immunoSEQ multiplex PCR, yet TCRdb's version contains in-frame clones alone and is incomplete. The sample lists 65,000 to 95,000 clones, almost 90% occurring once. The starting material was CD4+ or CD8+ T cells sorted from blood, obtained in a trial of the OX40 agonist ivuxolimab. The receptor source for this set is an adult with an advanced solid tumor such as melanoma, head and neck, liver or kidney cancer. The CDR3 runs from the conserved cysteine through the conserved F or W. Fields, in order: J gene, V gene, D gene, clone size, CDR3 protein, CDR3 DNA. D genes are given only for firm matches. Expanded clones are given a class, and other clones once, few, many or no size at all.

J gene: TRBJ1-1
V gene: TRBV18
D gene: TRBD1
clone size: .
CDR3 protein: CASSRLGRDSDTEAFF
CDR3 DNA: TGTGCCAGCTCTCGACTCGGCCGGGACAGTGACACTGAAGCTTTCTTT

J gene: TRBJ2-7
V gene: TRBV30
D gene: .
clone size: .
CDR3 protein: CAWSVLSGDRQYF
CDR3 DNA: TGTGCCTGGAGTGTACTCTCGGGGGATCGGCAGTACTTC

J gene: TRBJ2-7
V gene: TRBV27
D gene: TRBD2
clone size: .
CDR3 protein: CASSLAGGGSYEQYF
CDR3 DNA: TGTGCCAGCAGCCTAGCGGGAGGGGGCTCCTACGAGCAGTACTTC

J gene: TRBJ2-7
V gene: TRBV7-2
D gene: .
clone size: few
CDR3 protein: CASSLRGSAYEQYF
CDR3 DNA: TGTGCCAGCAGCTTGAGGGGGAGCGCCTACGAGCAGTACTTC

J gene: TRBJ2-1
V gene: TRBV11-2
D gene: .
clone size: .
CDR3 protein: CASSFSGEANEQFF
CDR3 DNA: TGTGCCAGCAGCTTCTCGGGAGAAGCCAATGAGCAGTTCTTC

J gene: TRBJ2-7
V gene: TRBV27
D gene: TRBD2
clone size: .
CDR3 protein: CASSLGLAGTYEQYF
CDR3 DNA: TGTGCCAGCAGTCTGGGACTAGCGGGAACCTACGAGCAGTACTTC

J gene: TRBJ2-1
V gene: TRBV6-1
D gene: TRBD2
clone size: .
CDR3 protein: CASSEVEGLAGYNEQFF
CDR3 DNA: TGTGCCAGCAGTGAAGTCGAGGGGCTAGCGGGCTACAATGAGCAGTTCTTC

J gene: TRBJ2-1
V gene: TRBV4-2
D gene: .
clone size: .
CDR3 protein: CASSRGLWDSNEQFF
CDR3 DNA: TGTGCCAGCAGCCGGGGCTTGTGGGATAGTAATGAGCAGTTCTTC

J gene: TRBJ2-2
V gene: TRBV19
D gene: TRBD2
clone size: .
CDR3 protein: CASSSAGGNTGELFF
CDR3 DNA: TGTGCCAGTAGTAGTGCGGGAGGGAACACCGGGGAGCTGTTTTTT

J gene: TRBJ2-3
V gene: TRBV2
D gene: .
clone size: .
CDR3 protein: CASSPQDYHTQYF
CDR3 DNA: TGTGCCAGCAGTCCCCAGGACTATCATACGCAGTATTTT

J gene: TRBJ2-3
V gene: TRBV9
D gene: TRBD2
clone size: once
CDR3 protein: CASSVTVAGADTQYF
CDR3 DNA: TGTGCCAGCAGCGTAACGGTAGCGGGGGCAGATACGCAGTATTTT

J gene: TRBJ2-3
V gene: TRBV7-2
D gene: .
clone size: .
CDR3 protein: CASSLKDTQYF
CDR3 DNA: TGTGCCAGCAGCTTAAAAGATACGCAGTATTTT

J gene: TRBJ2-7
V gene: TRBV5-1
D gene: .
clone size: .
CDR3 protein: CASSLASEEEQYF
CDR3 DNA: TGCGCCAGCAGCTTGGCCTCTGAAGAAGAGCAGTACTTC

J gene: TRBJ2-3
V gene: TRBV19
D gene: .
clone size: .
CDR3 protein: CASREGVGDTQYF
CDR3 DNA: TGTGCCAGTAGGGAGGGAGTGGGTGATACGCAGTATTTT

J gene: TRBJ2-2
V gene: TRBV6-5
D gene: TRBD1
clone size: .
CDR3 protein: CASSYKGQPNTGELFF
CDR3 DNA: TGTGCCAGCAGTTACAAGGGACAGCCGAACACCGGGGAGCTGTTTTTT

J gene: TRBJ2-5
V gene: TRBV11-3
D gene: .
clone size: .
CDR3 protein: CASSLGRGQGETQYF
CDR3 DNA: TGTGCCAGCAGCTTAGGGAGGGGTCAGGGGGAGACCCAGTACTTC

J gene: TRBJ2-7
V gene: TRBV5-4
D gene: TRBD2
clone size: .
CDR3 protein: CASSLGLAEGYEQYF
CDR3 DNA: TGTGCCAGCAGCTTGGGGCTAGCGGAGGGCTACGAGCAGTACTTC

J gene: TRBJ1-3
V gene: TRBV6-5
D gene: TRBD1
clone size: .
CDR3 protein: CASSSGTGSGGNTIYF
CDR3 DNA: TGTGCCAGCAGTTCGGGGACAGGGTCTGGAGGAAACACCATATATTTT

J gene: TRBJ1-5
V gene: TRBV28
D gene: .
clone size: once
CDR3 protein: CASTTMGQGLGQPQHF
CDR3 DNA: TGTGCCAGCACTACTATGGGGCAGGGGCTTGGTCAGCCCCAGCATTTT

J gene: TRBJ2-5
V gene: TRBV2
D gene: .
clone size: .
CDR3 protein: CATRLVSETQYF
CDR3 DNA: TGTGCCACCAGACTAGTTTCGGAGACCCAGTACTTC

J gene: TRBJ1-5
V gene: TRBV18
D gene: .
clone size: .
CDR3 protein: CASSPGSNQPQHF
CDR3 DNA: TGTGCCAGCTCCCCCGGAAGCAATCAGCCCCAGCATTTT

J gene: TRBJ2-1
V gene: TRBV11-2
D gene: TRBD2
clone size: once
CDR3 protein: CASSPPGLAGGKQFF
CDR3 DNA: TGTGCCAGCAGCCCACCGGGACTAGCGGGAGGTAAGCAGTTCTTC